The rows below give T cell receptor beta chains drawn from one sample of a study of blood T cells in healthy people across ages. TCRdb passed the 5' RACE reads through MiXCR, listing each CDR3 protein once. The sample has 950,000 to 1,200,000 distinct CDR3 sequences; roughly two fifths are singletons. Sequencing used blood. The receptors here all came from a man aged 18 to 35 in good health. The CDR3 runs from the conserved cysteine through the conserved F or W. A D gene is named only where the DNA matches it firmly. Not every row has a clone size; where given, it reads once, few, many or a size class.

J,V,D,size,DNA,CDR3
TRBJ2-7,TRBV6-1,NA,NA,TGTGCCAGCAGTGATGGTAACTCCTACGAGCAGTACTTC,CASSDGNSYEQYF
TRBJ2-1,TRBV28,TRBD2,NA,TGTGCCAGCAGTATCTCCGGGACTAGCTTAGCCCCCAATGAGCAGTTCTTC,CASSISGTSLAPNEQFF
TRBJ2-5,TRBV7-9,NA,NA,TGTGCCAGCAGCTTAGTTGGGGGCAGTCAAGAGACCCAGTACTTC,CASSLVGGSQETQYF
TRBJ2-3,TRBV20-1,TRBD2,NA,TGCAGTGCTAGTTCCCTAGCGGGGGGCCTAGATACGCAGTATTTT,CSASSLAGGLDTQYF
TRBJ2-1,TRBV6-5,TRBD1,few,TGTGCCAGCAGTTCGACTCCCCTAGGGACAGGGATACGAAATGAGCAGTTCTTC,CASSSTPLGTGIRNEQFF
TRBJ1-4,TRBV6-5,NA,NA,TGTGCCAGCAGTCCATCTTCGGGGCCATCTAATGAAAAACTGTTTTTT,CASSPSSGPSNEKLFF
TRBJ1-5,TRBV20-1,NA,NA,TGCAGTGCCCGGAAGGGCGGCAATCAGCCCCAGCATTTT,CSARKGGNQPQHF
TRBJ2-4,TRBV7-9,NA,few,TGTGCCAGCAGCTTACCTAGACGGGTACTCAAAAACATTCAGTACTTC,CASSLPRRVLKNIQYF
TRBJ1-2,TRBV29-1,NA,many,TGCAGCGTTAGCCTCACCTTTAACTATGGCTACACCTTC,CSVSLTFNYGYTF
TRBJ2-5,TRBV7-2,TRBD2,few,TGTGCCAGCAGCTTAAATGGTGGCGGACTAGGGGACCAAGAGACCCAGTACTTC,CASSLNGGGLGDQETQYF
TRBJ1-2,TRBV28,TRBD1,NA,TGTGCCAGCAGTTTAGCCGGGACAGGGGTCTATGGCTACACCTTC,CASSLAGTGVYGYTF
TRBJ1-2,TRBV24-1,TRBD1,NA,TGTGCCACCAGTGAAACGGACAGGGCCTATGGCTACACCTTC,CATSETDRAYGYTF
TRBJ2-1,TRBV6-2/TRBV6-3,TRBD2,NA,TGTGCCAGCAGTTACTCTCAGCGGGGTTTTCACTACAATGAGCAGTTCTTC,CASSYSQRGFHYNEQFF
TRBJ2-3,TRBV24-1,TRBD1,NA,TGTGCCACCAGTGAACCCCGACAGGGAATCTTTTCGGATACGCAGTATTTT,CATSEPRQGIFSDTQYF
TRBJ2-1,TRBV4-1,TRBD2,NA,TGCGCCAGCAGCCAGAGCGGGGGGGGCGATGAGCAGTTCTTC,CASSQSGGGDEQFF
TRBJ1-6,TRBV6-1,NA,few,TGTGCCAGCGGGGGGATTTTTAATTCACCCCTCCACTTT,CASGGIFNSPLHF
TRBJ2-5,TRBV2,TRBD1,NA,TGTGCCAGCAGTGAAGGACAGGGGGCTCGGGAGACCCGGTACTTC,CASSEGQGARETRYF
TRBJ2-3,TRBV20-1,NA,few,TGCAGTGCTAGAGATCTCCAAGACTGGGGCCCCCCAGATACGCAGTATTTT,CSARDLQDWGPPDTQYF
TRBJ2-3,TRBV4-2,NA,NA,TGTGCCGGCAGCCAAGAGAAGCTGACAGATACGCAGTATTTT,CAGSQEKLTDTQYF
TRBJ1-1,TRBV9,NA,NA,TGTGCCAGCAGCGCCCTGGTTAGCGGCACTGAAGCTTTCTTT,CASSALVSGTEAFF
TRBJ2-4,TRBV6-2/TRBV6-3,NA,NA,TGTGCCAGAAGTGCTTCGGGGGTGGAAGGGATTCAGTACTTC,CARSASGVEGIQYF
TRBJ1-2,TRBV12-3/TRBV12-4,NA,few,TGTGCCAGCAGTTTCAGTATTGGCTACACCTTC,CASSFSIGYTF
TRBJ2-5,TRBV7-9,TRBD1,few,TGTGCCAGCAGCCAACGGGACAGGGGAGAGACCCAGTACTTC,CASSQRDRGETQYF
TRBJ1-5,TRBV3-1,NA,few,TGTGCCAGCAGCCCGAGCACACCGAATCAGCCCCAGCATTTT,CASSPSTPNQPQHF
TRBJ1-2,TRBV5-1,NA,NA,TGCGCCAGCAGCTTGGCCCGGTCAGAACAGTATGGCTACACCTTC,CASSLARSEQYGYTF
TRBJ1-2,TRBV29-1,TRBD1,NA,TGCAGCGCGGGACAGGGTAGTGGCTACACCTTC,CSAGQGSGYTF
TRBJ1-2,TRBV27,TRBD1,many,TGTGCCAGCAGTACAGGGGACTATGGCTACACCTTC,CASSTGDYGYTF
TRBJ1-1,TRBV7-9,NA,NA,TGTGCCAGCACGTCTACAGCGGACCATCTGAACACTGAAGCTTTCTTT,CASTSTADHLNTEAFF
TRBJ1-4,TRBV20-1,TRBD1,NA,TGCAGTGCTCCGCTACCAGGGGGCAATGAAAAACTGTTTTTT,CSAPLPGGNEKLFF
TRBJ2-3,TRBV5-6,TRBD2,NA,TGTGCCAGCAGCTTGGAAGGACTAGCGCACGAAAGGGTAACAGATACGCAGTATTTT,CASSLEGLAHERVTDTQYF